These T cell receptor beta chains were read from a single sample in a study of cytomegalovirus exposure and HLA in healthy donors. The assay was immunoSEQ multiplex PCR, and TCRdb's table has in-frame clones only and misses some. The sample includes 120,000 or so clones, 89% of them seen just once. The sequenced sample was PBMCs. These receptors came from a young woman in good health and CMV-seronegative. The conserved cysteine and the conserved F or W are not part of the CDR3 here.

V gene,J gene,CDR3 protein
TRBV27,TRBJ2-1,ASNPQGFNEQF
TRBV5-6,TRBJ2-1,ASSPGTSWNEQF
TRBV6-1,TRBJ1-5,ASSELGAGQPQH
TRBV2,TRBJ2-1,ATAREAYNEQF
TRBV2,TRBJ2-7,ASRPGQGAGYEQY
TRBV6-6,TRBJ1-2,ASSYSKGGRDGYT
TRBV7-8,TRBJ1-2,ASSRGIGGTGGDGYT
TRBV7-9,TRBJ2-7,ASSLGLAGDEQY
TRBV29-1,TRBJ2-7,SVGARTGEEQY
TRBV9,TRBJ2-6,ASSVLGSGANVLT
TRBV5-1,TRBJ2-1,ASSLGGTSLNEQF
TRBV28,TRBJ1-2,ASSFQGIYGYT
TRBV28,TRBJ2-7,ASSWGTRYYEQY
TRBV7-2,TRBJ1-2,ASSRTGLANYGYT
TRBV11-3,TRBJ2-7,ASRDYSSYEQY
TRBV11-2,TRBJ2-7,ASSLVGATYEQY
TRBV10-3,TRBJ2-1,AISESRQLNEQF
TRBV13,TRBJ1-4,ASSLGTGVEKLF
TRBV11-3,TRBJ2-2,ASSSRQRGELF
TRBV6-5,TRBJ1-2,ASSSYRGNDYGYT
TRBV15,TRBJ1-2,ATSRTGSLGYT
TRBV5-1,TRBJ2-1,ASRKRASSYNEQF
TRBV10-1,TRBJ2-1,ASSSRGPQF
TRBV6-1,TRBJ2-2,ASSEVATGELF
TRBV19,TRBJ2-7,ASKVAGENEQY
TRBV28,TRBJ2-7,ASRRARLSGVRNEQY
TRBV11-3,TRBJ2-6,ASSDRSLSGANVLT
TRBV29-1,TRBJ2-3,SVEPGSTDTQY
TRBV7-2,TRBJ2-7,ASSPPSSGRSEQY
TRBV11-2,TRBJ1-2,ASSLEGLTYGYT
TRBV1,TRBJ2-1,TSSQERFQSSYNEQF